This TCR beta chain stems from a study of cytomegalovirus exposure and HLA in healthy donors. Study-wide findings and caveats: In vitro work confirmed that a few CMV-associated chains recognize CMV antigens. Some public TCRs appeared in many individuals, while most sequences were rare. The tendency of first-cohort TCR clusters to co-occur in the approximately 120 validation repertoires was identified by a subsequent analysis.

This clone was counted a single time. Antigen unknown. The table came from immunoSEQ multiplex PCR; TCRdb's copy has only in-frame clones and leaves some out. The sample lists tens of thousands of clones, approximately 95% occurring once. CDR3 length equals 13 residues. Germline-derived CDR1 and CDR2 are SGDLS and YYNGEE. The ends were cut back, 2 bases at V and 1 base at J, with 6 bases in the middle. Specimen: PBMCs. This clonotype originated in a woman aged 18-29 years in good health and CMV-seropositive. V and J are TRBV9 and TRBJ1-1; D is unclear. For the CDR3, the DNA is TGTGCCAGCAGCGTTCTTTCGAACACTGAAGCTTTCTTT. Protein sequence: CASSVLSNTEAFF.